The rows below give T cell receptor beta chains drawn from one sample of a study of T cells after yellow fever vaccination. Using its own MiXCR run on the 5' RACE reads, TCRdb lists one record per CDR3 protein. Of 95,000 to 100,000 distinct CDR3 sequences in the sample, about 6% were seen once. The sample was CD8+ T cells sorted from PBMCs, taken 10 days after the yellow fever booster vaccination. These receptors came from a man between 18 and 35 years old who received the YFV17D yellow fever vaccine. Each CDR3 is given with its conserved first and last residue. D genes are given only for firm matches. Size tells how often a clone was seen (once, few, many) or the class of an expanded clone, and some rows leave it out.

CDR3nt,CDR3aa,d_gene,abundance,v_gene,j_gene
TGTGCCAGCAGCTCAGCTCTGGGCAGGGGGGCCACCGAGCAGTACTTC,CASSSALGRGATEQYF,NA,many,TRBV7-9,TRBJ2-7
TGTGCCAGCAGTCCTAGCTTGGGCCCCAATGAGCAGTTCTTC,CASSPSLGPNEQFF,NA,NA,TRBV6-5,TRBJ2-1
TGTGCCTGGGAACACGGCCTAGCGGGAAGCAATGAGCAGTTCTTC,CAWEHGLAGSNEQFF,TRBD2,NA,TRBV30,TRBJ2-1
TGTGCCAGCAGCCCCTCTGGGACAGGGAGTGTGACCAAAAACATTCAGTACTTC,CASSPSGTGSVTKNIQYF,NA,NA,TRBV21-1,TRBJ2-4
TGTGCCAGCAGTTTAGAAGGGCTCGGACAGGGGAATTCCGGAGCTTTCTTT,CASSLEGLGQGNSGAFF,TRBD1,NA,TRBV12-3/TRBV12-4,TRBJ1-1
TGTGCCAGCAGTTACGCAAATCAGGGTCCCGGGACCCAGTACTTC,CASSYANQGPGTQYF,NA,few,TRBV6-5,TRBJ2-5
TGCGCCAGCAGTGCTCGGGGAAGCTCCTACAATGAGCAGTTCTTC,CASSARGSSYNEQFF,NA,many,TRBV10-1,TRBJ2-1
TGTGCCAGCAGCGTAGGGGGGGTAGAGACCCAGTACTTC,CASSVGGVETQYF,NA,NA,TRBV9,TRBJ2-5
TGTGCCAGCAGCCAAGAGGACAGTCTGGGGAATGAGCAGTTCTTC,CASSQEDSLGNEQFF,NA,many,TRBV3-1,TRBJ2-1
TGCGCCAGCAGCCAAGTCCCTTTGAGTTATGGCTACACCTTC,CASSQVPLSYGYTF,NA,NA,TRBV4-1,TRBJ1-2
TGCGCCAGCAGCTACGGACAGAGGATTGGTGACGGGGAGCTGTTTTTT,CASSYGQRIGDGELFF,NA,NA,TRBV10-1,TRBJ2-2
TGTGCCAGCAGCTTGTTCCCCGGGGAGGGGGAGACCCAGTACTTC,CASSLFPGEGETQYF,TRBD2,few,TRBV5-5,TRBJ2-5
TGTGCCAGCAGCCTCCTAGTCGAGCAGTACTTC,CASSLLVEQYF,NA,many,TRBV7-2,TRBJ2-7
TGTGCCAGCTTGGATCTAGCGGGTATCCAAGAGACCCAGTACTTC,CASLDLAGIQETQYF,TRBD2,few,TRBV7-2,TRBJ2-5
TGCAGTGCTAGAGCATCGGGACAGGGGGTTGAAGCTTTCTTT,CSARASGQGVEAFF,TRBD1,NA,TRBV20-1,TRBJ1-1
TGCAGTGCTAGAGCATCCGTAGGACACCGGGAAGAGACCTATGGCTACACCTTC,CSARASVGHREETYGYTF,NA,few,TRBV20-1,TRBJ1-2